These T cell receptor beta chains were read from a single sample in a study of post-analysis software for immune sequencing data. MiXCR, run by TCRdb on the PCR reads, gives a single entry per CDR3 protein. Of roughly 800,000 distinct CDR3 sequences listed, roughly 27% were seen once; the top ten hold 0.56%. Sequencing input: blood. These receptors were collected from a girl aged 5-17 years with multiple sclerosis. CDR3s include the opening cysteine and the closing phenylalanine or tryptophan. The D gene is left open where the match is weak. Clone size is given for some rows only: seen once, a few or many times, or a class if the clone is expanded.

J gene,V gene,D gene,clone size,CDR3 DNA,CDR3 protein
TRBJ2-1,TRBV11-2,-,many,TGTGCCAGCAGCTTAGCGGACCGGGTCAATGAGCAGTTCTTC,CASSLADRVNEQFF
TRBJ1-6,TRBV5-5,TRBD1,few,TGTGCCAGCAGGCAGACAGGGGGTAATTCACCCCTCCACTTT,CASRQTGGNSPLHF
TRBJ2-1,TRBV20-1,TRBD2,-,TGCAGTGCTAGGAAAAGCGGGAGCAATGAGCAGTTCTTC,CSARKSGSNEQFF
TRBJ2-4,TRBV2,-,few,TGTGCCAGCAGTAGGACTGGCATTCAGTACTTC,CASSRTGIQYF
TRBJ2-3,TRBV6-2/TRBV6-3,-,few,TGTGCCAGCAGTTACGTCGCGGCGGGCGCAGATACGCAGTATTTT,CASSYVAAGADTQYF
TRBJ2-1,TRBV20-1,TRBD2,-,TGCAGTGCTAGAGTCCCCTTTATTAATCTTTTTTACGGGACTAGCGGGAGCAAGGGGAATGAGCAGTTCTTC,CSARVPFINLFYGTSGSKGNEQFF
TRBJ2-2,TRBV27,-,few,TGTGCCAGCAGCCGGCAGGGGAGTAGTAACACCGGGGAGCTGTTTTTT,CASSRQGSSNTGELFF
TRBJ2-7,TRBV20-1,-,-,TGCAGTGCTAGCCCCGCGAGGGAGAGGGGCCGGGCCGCGGTATACTCCTACGAGCAGTACTTC,CSASPARERGRAAVYSYEQYF
TRBJ2-5,TRBV29-1,-,once,TGCAGCGTTGAGAGCCGGGACGGCCGAGAGACCCAGTACTTC,CSVESRDGRETQYF
TRBJ1-5,TRBV7-2,TRBD1,few,TGTGCCAGCAGCCGGGACAGGGCCAATGAGCAGCCCCAGCATTTT,CASSRDRANEQPQHF
TRBJ1-4,TRBV7-6,TRBD1,-,TGTGCCAGCAGCTTAGATGGAGGGGGCGGTGAAAAACTGTTTTTT,CASSLDGGGGEKLFF
TRBJ2-1,TRBV12-3/TRBV12-4,-,few,TGTGCCAGCAGTTTTTCGGGCGGGGACAATGAGCAGTTCTTC,CASSFSGGDNEQFF
TRBJ2-5,TRBV7-2,-,-,TGTGCCAGCAGAGCCGAAGTTAGGGAGACCCAGTACTTC,CASRAEVRETQYF
TRBJ2-2,TRBV29-1,-,-,TGCAGCGGCCTGGTAGGGGGGGAGCTGTTTTTT,CSGLVGGELFF
TRBJ2-3,TRBV20-1,TRBD2,few,TGCAGTGCTAGAGGGGAGCGGGGTACTAGCACAGATACGCAGTATTTT,CSARGERGTSTDTQYF
TRBJ1-2,TRBV3-1,TRBD1,few,TGTGCCAGCAGCAGGGGACAGTGGCATGGCTACACCTTC,CASSRGQWHGYTF
TRBJ2-1,TRBV5-1,-,-,TGCGCCAGCAGCCCCGGTCCAGGGTCCTATGAGCAGTTCTTC,CASSPGPGSYEQFF